The text below deals with one T cell receptor beta chain. The CDR3 spans 15 residues. V was pared by 3 bases and J by 3 bases, with 5 bases of the junction left unmatched. From germline, CDR1 is MNHNS and CDR2 SASEGT. The protocol was immunoSEQ multiplex PCR, while the TCRdb copy is restricted to in-frame clones and leaves out a portion. This table has 55,000 to 65,000 clones, 93% appearing once. The data belong to a study of technical replicates of blood from a few donors. Source material: PBMCs. The sequence derives from a human donor in good health. Some clones in this sample may be carry-over from other donors' samples. The chain carries TRBV6-1 and TRBJ2-7; the match to TRBD1 covers 10 bases. CDR3 sequence (DNA): TGTGCCAGCAGTGACGGGACAGGGGCCTACTACGAGCAGTACTTC. Its protein is CASSDGTGAYYEQYF.